This TCR beta chain was retrieved from a study of response to subunit inactivated influenza vaccine. Study-wide results and caveats: Only a handful of new T cells, the authors suggested, are recruited with each seasonal influenza vaccination.

The CDR3 spans 17 residues. CDR1 and CDR2 from the germline V gene are SGHDT and YYEEEE. V lost 4 bases, J lost 6 bases, and 17 bases stayed unmatched. Using its own MiXCR run on the RT-PCR reads, TCRdb lists one record per CDR3 protein. The sample shows 560,000 or so distinct CDR3 sequences, about 7.6% of them seen only once. A word on this clonotype: Its antigen is unknown.

The TCR comes from a man between 50 and 75 years old who received an inactivated influenza vaccine. The material was PBMCs from blood, obtained less than 30 months after vaccination. The chain has TRBV5-6 and TRBJ2-7; 9 nucleotides align to TRBD1. The CDR3 reads CASSPTQGARAWGEQYF. CDR3 nucleotide sequence: TGTGCCAGCAGCCCGACACAGGGGGCAAGAGCCTGGGGCGAGCAGTACTTC.